The clone carrying this T cell receptor beta chain was counted a few times. Its antigen is unknown. These data belong to a study of Graves' ophthalmopathy and Graves' hyperthyroidism. Study context: The study drew peripheral blood at initial diagnosis, before any treatment.

Beta-chain TCR CDR3 regions were amplified from RNA transcripts. An opening RT-PCR round employed HTBI primers and preceded a second-round multiplex PCR. One entry per CDR3 protein, called by TCRdb with MiXCR from the multiplex PCR reads. The data show around 660,000 distinct CDR3 sequences, with about 41% seen just once and about 3.3% held by the top ten. The study's findings and limits: Blood was where most expanded thyroid clonotypes above 0.001 frequency also turned up.

The CDR3 is made up of 12 amino acids. CDR1 and CDR2 from the germline V gene are SGHDT and YYEEEE. The V gene end was trimmed by 2 bases and the J gene end by 13 bases; junction bases not matched to a gene: 6. Source material: peripheral blood. This chain connects TRBV5-6 to TRBJ1-2; 9 bases are shared with TRBD1. The receptor was derived from an adult man with Graves' ophthalmopathy. CDR3 nucleotides: TGTGCCAGCAGCTTTAGCGGGACAGGGCTCACCTTC. It is translated as CASSFSGTGLTF.